This passage covers 20 T cell receptor beta chains from one sample sequenced in a study of CD8+CD57+ T cells in acquired aplastic anemia. Only patients with CD8+CD57+ cell expansion on flow cytometry were chosen for sequencing. Genomic DNA acted as the template from which TCR beta VDJ combination and CDR3 sequence profiling were carried out. TCRdb processed the reads anew with MiXCR; each CDR3 protein has one entry. Among 200,000 to 250,000 distinct CDR3 sequences, approximately 45% were seen once, and the ten largest hold over 7.5%. Sequences were obtained from sorted CD4+, CD8+, or CD8+CD57+ T cells (not recorded which) from PBMCs. The origin of the receptors is a human donor with aplastic anemia.

The rearrangement uses TRBV27 and TRBJ2-2, with D perhaps assigned TRBD1 or TRBD2 (5 bases each). The ends were cut back, 2 bases at V and 2 bases at J, with 9 bases in the middle. CDR1 MNHEY and CDR2 SMNVEV come from the germline V gene (reference sequence). The CDR3 totals 15 residues. The CDR3 bases are TGTGCCAGCAGTTTAAGGGACGGTAACACCGGGGAGCTGTTTTTT. This gives the protein CASSLRDGNTGELFF.

The CDR3 protein is CATYQGGSTEAFF. As DNA, the CDR3 is TGTGCCACCTATCAGGGGGGTTCCACTGAAGCTTTCTTT. V is TRBV19 and J is TRBJ1-1; 7 nucleotides align to TRBD1. The J segment lost 4 bases and the V segment lost 10 bases, leaving 9 bases of the junction unmatched. CDR1 is LNHDA and CDR2 is SQIVND in the germline V gene (reference sequence). This CDR3 has 13 amino acids.

This chain joins TRBV9 and TRBJ2-3, with 13 bases lining up with TRBD2. Germline V gene sequence: CDR1 SGDLS, CDR2 YYNGEE. The V and J ends lost 4 bases and 6 bases, in that order; junction bases with no gene match: 8. CDR3 length: 16 amino acids. Here the CDR3 DNA reads TGTGCCAGCAGCATACTAGCGGGAGGGAATTCGGATACGCAGTATTTT. Protein: CASSILAGGNSDTQYF. The entire variable domain, with the rest obtained from reference TRBV9 and TRBJ2-3, is as follows: DSGVTQTPKHLITATGQRVTLRCSPRSGDLSVYWYQQSLDQGLQFLIQYYNGEERAKGNILERFSAQQFPDLHSELNLSSLELGDSALYFCASSILAGGNSDTQYFGPGTRLTVL.

The rearrangement joins TRBV9 to TRBJ2-3; TRBD1 aligns across 7 bases. Germline V CDR1 and CDR2: SGDLS, YYNGEE. The CDR3 runs 14 residues. V was pared by 2 bases and J by 1 base, with 1 base of the junction left unmatched. CDR3 DNA sequence: TGTGCCAGCAGCGTGGGGACAGGCACAGATACGCAGTATTTT. It codes for CASSVGTGTDTQYF.

This sequence joins TRBV2 and TRBJ1-6; no clear D gene. V lost 2 bases and J lost 11, with 10 bases in between. Germline loops: CDR1 SNHLY, CDR2 FYNNEI. This CDR3 spans 13 amino acids. The CDR3 sequence is CASSEWVRTPLHF. The CDR3, as DNA: TGTGCCAGCAGTGAATGGGTTCGGACACCCCTCCACTTT.

This clonotype has a handful of counts. This chain joins TRBV7-9 and TRBJ2-1; unclear D gene. The CDR3 is made up of 12 amino acids. Germline values: CDR1 SEHNR, CDR2 FQNEAQ (reference sequence). The V end lost 7 bases, the J end lost 8 bases, and 12 bases lay between the germline ends. CDR3 nucleotides: TGTGCCAGCATTGAGTGGTCCGATGAGCAGTTCTTC. Translating gives CASIEWSDEQFF. The full variable domain, with the rest looked up from reference TRBV7-9 and TRBJ2-1, is DTGVSQNPRHKITKRGQNVTFRCDPISEHNRLYWYRQTLGQGPEFLTYFQNEAQLEKSRLLSDRFSAERPKGSFSTLEIQRTEQGDSAMYLCASIEWSDEQFFGPGTRLTVL.

Details on this clonotype: A read error may explain this, as a much larger clone is one base away. The CDR3 end shows no conserved phenylalanine or tryptophan, and so a read error is likely. The chain joins TRBV12-3 or TRBV12-4 to TRBJ1-1; D not certain. V lost 8 bases to trimming and J lost 11 bases, with 15 bases between them. The CDR3 runs to 11 residues. CDR3 in DNA: TGTGCCAGCGGGCAGTCTTCTGGGGCTTTCCTT. Protein sequence: CASGQSSGAFL.

In its sample, this clonotype was seen many times. This sequence joins TRBV5-1 and TRBJ1-1; D not certain. The germline V gene encodes CDR1 SGHRS and CDR2 YFSETQ. The CDR3 extends over 14 amino acids. Trimming left V 1 base short and J 5 bases short, with 12 bases between. The CDR3 sequence: CASSLSGSATEAFF. The CDR3 DNA is TGCGCCAGCAGCTTGAGTGGTTCGGCAACTGAAGCTTTCTTT.

This clonotype was seen a handful of times. Just one base apart from a much larger clone, this may be a read error. The chain is built from TRBV19 and TRBJ2-5; 7 bases match TRBD2. CDR3 size: 12 residues. V lost 8 bases and J lost 3; bases outside the gene matches: 3. Germline CDR1 LNHDA, CDR2 SQIVND (reference sequence). CDR3 amino acids: CASGGGEETQYF. DNA for the CDR3: TGTGCCAGTGGTGGGGGGGAAGAGACCCAGTACTTC.

The V call is TRBV29-1, the J call TRBJ1-1, with 7 nucleotides matching TRBD1. CDR3 size: 15 residues. Germline CDR1 and CDR2: SQVTM and ANQGSEA. The J segment lost 0 bases and the V segment lost 1 base, leaving 5 bases of the junction unmatched. The CDR3 loop is CSVEGIQGMNTEAFF. The DNA of the CDR3 is TGCAGCGTTGAAGGGATACAGGGGATGAACACTGAAGCTTTCTTT. The entire variable domain, with the rest obtained from reference TRBV29-1 and TRBJ1-1, is as follows: SAVISQKPSRDICQRGTSLTIQCQVDSQVTMMFWYRQQPGQSLTLIATANQGSEATYESGFVIDKFPISRPNLTFSTLTVSNMSPEDSSIYLCSVEGIQGMNTEAFFGQGTRLTVV.

This chain links TRBV7-2 with TRBJ2-5; D remains unclear. From germline, CDR1 is SGHTA and CDR2 FQGNSA. Trimming stripped 4 bases from V and 5 bases from J, with 11 bases between. The CDR3 has 13 amino acids. The CDR3 loop reads CASSSKDRETQYF. In DNA, the CDR3 is TGTGCCAGCAGCTCCAAGGATCGGGAGACCCAGTACTTC.

The J gene is TRBJ1-5, the V gene TRBV2, with a weak D call TRBD1 (5 bases). Trimming took 4 bases from V and 3 from J, leaving 13 bases between them. From germline, CDR1 is SNHLY and CDR2 FYNNEI. The CDR3 extends over 15 amino acids. The CDR3 DNA reads as TGTGCCAGCAGTGCCCGAGGGACCAACAATCAGCCCCAGCATTTT. Encoded protein: CASSARGTNNQPQHF. Drawing the rest from reference TRBV2 and TRBJ1-5, the complete variable domain is EPEVTQTPSHQVTQMGQEVILRCVPISNHLYFYWYRQILGQKVEFLVSFYNNEISEKSEIFDDQFSVERPDGSNFTLKIRSTKLEDSAMYFCASSARGTNNQPQHFGDGTRLSIL.

This clonotype is a singleton in its sample. The junction and the germline gene differ at one end; a read error may be behind it. This chain uses TRBV7-2 with TRBJ2-7; D possibly corresponds to TRBD2 (7 bases). Germline CDR1 is SGHTA and CDR2 is FQGNSA. This CDR3 region has 13 residues. The CDR3 sequence is CASSQGGADEQYF. Here the CDR3 DNA reads TGCGCCAGCAGCCAAGGGGGGGCGGACGAGCAGTACTTC.

Points on this clonotype: With a much larger clone just one base away, this may be a read error. This chain joins TRBV7-6 and TRBJ1-3; tentative D call: TRBD1 (6 bases). The CDR3 length is 16 residues. Germline loops: CDR1 SGHVS, CDR2 FNYEAQ. CDR3 in amino acids: CASSQEWTVSGNTICF. The CDR3 DNA is TGCGCCAGCAGCCAAGAATGGACAGTCTCTGGAAACACCATATGTTTT. Together with reference TRBV7-6 and TRBJ1-3, the CDR3 gives the full variable domain: GAGVSQSPRYKVTKRGQDVALRCDPISGHVSLYWYRQALGQGPEFLTYFNYEAQQDKSGLPNDRFSAERPEGSISTLTIQRTEQRDSAMYRCASSQEWTVSGNTICFGEGSWLTVV.

The chain carries TRBV7-8 and TRBJ2-5; 7 bases align to TRBD2. Germline CDR1 and CDR2: SGHVS and FQNEAQ. Germline trimming cut 5 bases from V and 5 bases from J; bases unmatched to any gene: 14. The CDR3 has 16 residues. CDR3 in amino acids: CASSEGRGSGWETQYF. The CDR3, as DNA: TGTGCCAGCAGCGAGGGGAGGGGCTCAGGTTGGGAGACCCAGTACTTC.

A single count supports this clonotype. This chain links TRBV24-1 with TRBJ1-5; no firm D call. The V end was cut by 8 bases, the J end by 0 bases, with 16 bases between. This CDR3 has 16 residues. CDR1 is KGHDR, CDR2 SFDVKD, per germline. Here the CDR3 reads CATNYRLGVSNQPQHF. CDR3 sequence (DNA): TGTGCCACCAATTACCGACTGGGAGTTAGCAATCAGCCCCAGCATTTT.

This clonotype showed up many times. V gene TRBV7-9 combines with J gene TRBJ2-7, with D possibly matching TRBD2 (6 bases). Trimming stripped 8 bases from V and 7 bases from J, with 21 bases between. Germline CDR1 reads SEHNR; CDR2 reads FQNEAQ (reference sequence). The CDR3 length is 14 residues. CDR3 bases: TGTGCCAGCGGTGGGGGGTACCAGACGAGGGAGCAGTACTTC. Protein: CASGGGYQTREQYF.

This clonotype was seen at least ten times. This chain connects TRBV7-9 to TRBJ1-5; D is possibly TRBD1 (5 bases). Germline V gives CDR1 SEHNR, CDR2 FQNEAQ (reference sequence). V lost 5 bases to trimming and J lost 0 bases, with 14 bases between them. The CDR3 is 16 amino acids. CDR3 DNA: TGTGCCAGCAGCCTTCCGGACATTGATAGCAATCAGCCCCAGCATTTT. Protein: CASSLPDIDSNQPQHF.

The chain couples TRBV4-2 to TRBJ2-7, with 7 positions matching TRBD1. The V segment lost 6 bases and the J segment 5 bases; nucleotides outside the gene matches: 7. Germline V gene sequence: CDR1 LGHNA, CDR2 YNFKEQ. This CDR3 has 13 residues. The DNA of the CDR3 is TGTGCCAGCAGTCAACAGGGGAACGACGAGCAGTACTTC. It yields the protein CASSQQGNDEQYF.

A few counts support this clonotype. The V and J genes are TRBV20-1 and TRBJ2-1, with 12 bases identical to TRBD2. Germline V gene sequence: CDR1 DFQATT, CDR2 SNEGSKA (reference sequence). This CDR3 comprises 14 residues. V lost 7 bases and J lost 8; bases outside the gene matches: 9. The CDR3 bases are TGCAGTGTAACTGGACTAGCGGGGAACCATGAGCAGTTCTTC. Encoded protein: CSVTGLAGNHEQFF.